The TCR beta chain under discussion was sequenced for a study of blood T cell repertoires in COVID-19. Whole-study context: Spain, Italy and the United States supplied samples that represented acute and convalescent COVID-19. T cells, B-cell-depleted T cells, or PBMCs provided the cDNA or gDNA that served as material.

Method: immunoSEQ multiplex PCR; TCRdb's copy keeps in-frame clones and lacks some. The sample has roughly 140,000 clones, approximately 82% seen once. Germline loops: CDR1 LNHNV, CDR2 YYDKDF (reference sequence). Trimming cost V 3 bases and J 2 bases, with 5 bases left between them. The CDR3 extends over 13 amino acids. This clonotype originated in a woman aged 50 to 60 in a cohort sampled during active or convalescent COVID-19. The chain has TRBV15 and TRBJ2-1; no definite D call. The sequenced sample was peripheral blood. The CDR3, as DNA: TGTGCCACCAGCAGGCCAGCCTACAATGAGCAGTTCTTC. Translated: CATSRPAYNEQFF.